This TCR beta chain was identified during a study of blood T cell repertoires in COVID-19. Across the study: COVID-19 samples, acute and convalescent, were from the United States, Italy and Spain.

Using immunoSEQ multiplex PCR, the repertoire was profiled, and TCRdb retains in-frame clones only, with some absent. The data contain tens of thousands of clones, less than 90% of them seen just once; the ten biggest clones take up around 9.6%. Germline CDR1 and CDR2: MGHDK and SYGVNS. The junction had 6 bases not matched to a gene; V was cut back by 5 bases and J by 2 bases. The CDR3 runs to 14 residues. Sequencing used peripheral blood. The sequence was obtained from a human donor in a cohort sampled during active COVID-19. The V and J genes are TRBV25-1 and TRBJ2-7; 7 bases line up with TRBD1. CDR3: CASSTYRGTYEQYF. The CDR3 bases are TGTGCCAGCAGTACCTACAGGGGAACCTACGAGCAGTACTTC.